This TCR beta chain was documented in a study of identical twins. Study results and caveats: Models underestimated TCR alpha sharing (out-of-frame) in monozygotic twins. Invariant MAIT and iNKT cells are populations that could partly confound zero-insertion analyses.

V shed 5 bases, J shed 3 bases, and the junction held 12 bases outside the gene matches. CDR1 SGHVS and CDR2 FNYEAQ come from the germline V gene. The CDR3 is 17 residues long. Template switching (which added a universal primer site) was used, and cDNA carried unique molecular identifiers. TCRdb re-called the 5' RACE reads through MiXCR, storing one row per CDR3 protein. The sample lists 200,000 to 300,000 distinct CDR3 sequences, approximately 7% occurring once. About this clonotype: Antigen unknown.

These same data were also listed under a study on yellow fever vaccine responses in identical twins. This second study notes: Vaccine-induced T cell responses in twins were reportedly observed to appear partly convergent, partly personalized.

Sequencing was carried out using memory (CD45RO+) T cells sorted from blood. The chain uses TRBV7-6 and TRBJ2-3, with 9 bases identical to TRBD2. This receptor was obtained from a woman between 18 and 29 years old in good health. CDR3 in amino acids: CASSHASAGGITDTQYF. The CDR3 nucleotides read TGTGCCAGCAGCCACGCCTCAGCGGGGGGCATTACAGATACGCAGTATTTT.